This T cell receptor (beta chain) is drawn from a study of metastatic and nonmetastatic thyroid tumors. Study-level results: Significantly greater TCR beta diversity was reportedly found in malignant thyroid tumors than in benign nodules (in blood and tumor).

The CDR3 runs to 17 residues. Per germline, CDR1 SGHDN and CDR2 FVKESK. The V gene end was trimmed by 0 bases and the J gene end by 7 bases; junction bases not matched to a gene: 10. Worth noting for this clone: The antigen is undetermined. In the same sample, other DNA sequences code for this CDR3.

Methods used by the authors: The study took CDR3 differences across clinicopathological groups and made a distant-metastasis classifier for papillary thyroid cancer from them. With MiXCR, TCRdb reprocessed the PCR reads. These V and J calls are TCRdb output, not the study's own analysis. The sample consists of 3,500 to 5,000 clones, less than 40% of them appearing once. None of the patients had undergone any treatment ahead of thyroid surgery. The source of this sequence is a female donor with papillary thyroid cancer or a benign thyroid nodule (not recorded which). Some clones in this sample may be carry-over from other donors' samples. The V and J genes are TRBV14 and TRBJ2-1, with 9 bases identical to TRBD2. The sequenced material came from adjacent normal tissue. CDR3 protein: CASSQDLRLAGSNEQFF. Written as DNA, the CDR3 is TGTGCCAGCAGCCAAGACCTACGGCTAGCGGGAAGTAATGAGCAGTTCTTC.